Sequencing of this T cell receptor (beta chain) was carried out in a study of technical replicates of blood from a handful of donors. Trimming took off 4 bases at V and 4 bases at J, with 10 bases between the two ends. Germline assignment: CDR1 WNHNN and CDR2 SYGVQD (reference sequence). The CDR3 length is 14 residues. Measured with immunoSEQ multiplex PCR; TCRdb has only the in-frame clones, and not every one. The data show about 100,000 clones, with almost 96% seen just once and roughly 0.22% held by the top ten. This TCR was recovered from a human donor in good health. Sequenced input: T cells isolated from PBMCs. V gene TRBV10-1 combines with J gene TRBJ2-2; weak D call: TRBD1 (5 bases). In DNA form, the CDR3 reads TGCGCCAGCAGTGTAGGGGCCACCACCGGGGAGCTGTTTTTT. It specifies CASSVGATTGELFF.